The rows below give T cell receptor beta chains drawn from one sample of a study of cytomegalovirus exposure and HLA in healthy donors. The repertoire was sequenced with immunoSEQ multiplex PCR; TCRdb's copy has only in-frame clones and lacks some. In total, the table holds roughly 46,000 clones. Material: PBMCs. Receptors were obtained from a woman aged 40 to 55 in good health and CMV-seronegative. The CDR3 runs from the conserved cysteine through the conserved F or W. A D gene is named only where the DNA matches it firmly.

length: 14
D: .
J: TRBJ2-7
V: TRBV19
CDR3: CASSLTGTNYEQYF
DNA: TGTGCCAGTAGTCTTACCGGGACAAACTACGAGCAGTACTTC

length: 12
D: .
J: TRBJ2-7
V: TRBV2
CDR3: CASSTEGYEQYF
DNA: TGTGCCAGCTCCACCGAGGGTTACGAGCAGTACTTC

length: 16
D: .
J: TRBJ2-7
V: TRBV28
CDR3: CASRSTGYPYSYEQYF
DNA: TGTGCCAGCAGGAGTACAGGGTATCCGTATTCCTACGAGCAGTACTTC

length: 13
D: TRBD1
J: TRBJ1-5
V: TRBV6-1
CDR3: CASSRDRDQPQHF
DNA: TGTGCCAGCAGTCGAGACAGGGACCAGCCCCAGCATTTT

length: 13
D: .
J: TRBJ1-2
V: TRBV5-1
CDR3: CASSLDSNYGYTF
DNA: TGCGCCAGCAGCTTGGACAGCAACTATGGCTACACCTTC

length: 14
D: TRBD2
J: TRBJ2-1
V: TRBV2
CDR3: CASSDGLAGDEQFF
DNA: TGTGCCAGCAGCGACGGACTAGCGGGGGATGAGCAGTTCTTC

length: 16
D: .
J: TRBJ2-1
V: TRBV4-1
CDR3: CASSQDGRVERYEQFF
DNA: TGCGCCAGCAGCCAAGACGGCAGGGTCGAAAGGTATGAGCAGTTCTTC

length: 19
D: .
J: TRBJ1-5
V: TRBV19
CDR3: CASSMLYLQQGGHNQPQHF
DNA: TGTGCCAGTAGTATGCTCTACCTCCAACAGGGAGGGCACAATCAGCCCCAGCATTTT

length: 17
D: TRBD2
J: TRBJ2-7
V: TRBV5-1
CDR3: CASSVGLAGDSSYEQYF
DNA: TGCGCCAGCAGCGTGGGACTAGCGGGAGACAGCTCCTACGAGCAGTACTTC

length: 12
D: TRBD1
J: TRBJ2-7
V: TRBV5-1
CDR3: CASSRDRVEQYF
DNA: TGCGCCAGCAGCAGGGACAGGGTTGAGCAGTACTTC

length: 17
D: TRBD2
J: TRBJ2-3
V: TRBV7-2
CDR3: CASSLPGLAEGADTQYF
DNA: TGTGCCAGCAGCTTACCCGGACTAGCGGAGGGGGCAGATACGCAGTATTTT

length: 13
D: .
J: TRBJ1-2
V: TRBV29-1
CDR3: CSATEGGLDGYTF
DNA: TGCAGCGCCACGGAGGGCGGGCTTGATGGCTACACCTTC

length: 12
D: .
J: TRBJ1-2
V: TRBV5-1
CDR3: CASSFSDYGYTF
DNA: TGCGCCAGCAGCTTCTCAGACTATGGCTACACCTTC

length: 14
D: .
J: TRBJ1-2
V: TRBV7-9
CDR3: CASSLGGFYYGYTF
DNA: TGTGCCAGCAGCTTAGGCGGGTTCTACTATGGCTACACCTTC

length: 16
D: TRBD2
J: TRBJ2-1
V: TRBV2
CDR3: CASSPVTSGMYNEQFF
DNA: TGTGCCAGCAGTCCAGTGACTAGCGGGATGTACAATGAGCAGTTCTTC

length: 15
D: TRBD2
J: TRBJ2-7
V: TRBV4-1
CDR3: CASSQESLAVYEQSF
DNA: TGCGCCAGCAGCCAAGAATCCCTAGCGGTCTACGAGCAGTCCTTC

length: 16
D: TRBD1
J: TRBJ1-1
V: TRBV14
CDR3: CASSHIGGDRNTEAFF
DNA: TGTGCCAGCAGCCACATCGGGGGGGACAGGAACACTGAAGCTTTCTTT

length: 12
D: .
J: TRBJ1-1
V: TRBV6-5
CDR3: CASSNPGAEAFF
DNA: TGTGCCAGCAGTAATCCAGGGGCTGAAGCTTTCTTT

length: 15
D: .
J: TRBJ2-1
V: TRBV5-1
CDR3: CASSPRTLALNEQFF
DNA: TGCGCCAGCAGTCCTCGGACTCTTGCGCTTAATGAGCAGTTCTTC

length: 13
D: .
J: TRBJ1-2
V: TRBV4-2
CDR3: CASSRTSTDGYTF
DNA: TGTGCCAGCAGCCGAACCTCGACAGATGGCTACACCTTC

length: 12
D: .
J: TRBJ1-1
V: TRBV7-9
CDR3: CASSLSGSEAFF
DNA: TGTGCCAGCAGCTTATCCGGTTCGGAAGCTTTCTTT

length: 14
D: TRBD1
J: TRBJ2-7
V: TRBV5-1
CDR3: CASSYGQDSYEQYF
DNA: TGCGCCAGCAGCTATGGACAGGACTCCTACGAGCAGTACTTC

length: 14
D: .
J: TRBJ2-7
V: TRBV27
CDR3: CASSLIGTPIEQYF
DNA: TGTGCCAGCAGTTTAATAGGGACTCCGATCGAGCAGTACTTC

length: 14
D: TRBD2
J: TRBJ2-3
V: TRBV4-2
CDR3: CASSQGLGPDKQYF
DNA: TGTGCCAGCAGCCAGGGACTAGGTCCAGATAAGCAGTATTTT

length: 14
D: TRBD2
J: TRBJ2-7
V: TRBV9
CDR3: CASSVTSGTYEQYF
DNA: TGTGCCAGCAGCGTAACTAGCGGGACCTACGAGCAGTACTTC

length: 15
D: TRBD1
J: TRBJ1-4
V: TRBV18
CDR3: CASSYRDRDSEKLFF
DNA: TGTGCCAGCTCATACAGGGACAGGGATTCCGAAAAACTGTTTTTT

length: 14
D: TRBD2
J: TRBJ2-7
V: TRBV6-5
CDR3: CASSWTRIGYEQYF
DNA: TGTGCCAGCAGTTGGACTAGAATAGGTTACGAGCAGTACTTC

length: 14
D: TRBD1
J: TRBJ2-2
V: TRBV19
CDR3: CASSIQGETGELFF
DNA: TGTGCCAGTAGTATACAGGGGGAGACCGGGGAGCTGTTTTTT

length: 16
D: .
J: TRBJ1-2
V: TRBV28
CDR3: CASSSAGTEGGYGYTF
DNA: TGTGCCAGCAGCTCAGCGGGGACGGAAGGGGGCTATGGCTACACCTTC

length: 14
D: TRBD1
J: TRBJ2-7
V: TRBV2
CDR3: CASRQGRGGYEQYF
DNA: TGTGCCAGCAGACAGGGGCGAGGAGGCTACGAGCAGTACTTC

length: 14
D: .
J: TRBJ2-2
V: TRBV19
CDR3: CASNRERDTGELFF
DNA: TGTGCCAGTAATCGGGAGAGAGACACCGGGGAGCTGTTTTTT

length: 14
D: .
J: TRBJ1-1
V: TRBV14
CDR3: CASRLNVGGTEAFF
DNA: TGTGCCAGCAGACTCAATGTCGGGGGGACTGAAGCTTTCTTT

length: 16
D: .
J: TRBJ2-5
V: TRBV4-1
CDR3: CASSQERTPGGETQYF
DNA: TGCGCCAGCAGCCAAGAAAGAACCCCCGGGGGAGAGACCCAGTACTTC

length: 17
D: TRBD2
J: TRBJ2-2
V: TRBV19
CDR3: CASSISGLAASTGELFF
DNA: TGTGCCAGTAGTATATCGGGACTAGCGGCGAGCACCGGGGAGCTGTTTTTT

length: 16
D: .
J: TRBJ2-5
V: TRBV6-5
CDR3: CASSWAATLEGETQYF
DNA: TGTGCCAGCAGTTGGGCGGCCACCCTGGAGGGGGAGACCCAGTACTTC

length: 15
D: .
J: TRBJ1-2
V: TRBV6-1
CDR3: CASSEEVTEIYGYTF
DNA: TGTGCCAGCAGTGAAGAAGTGACAGAGATCTATGGCTACACCTTC

length: 16
D: TRBD2
J: TRBJ2-7
V: TRBV4-3
CDR3: CASSLTTSGSSYEQYF
DNA: TGCGCCAGCAGCCTGACTACTAGCGGGAGCTCCTACGAGCAGTACTTC

length: 14
D: TRBD1
J: TRBJ1-1
V: TRBV29-1
CDR3: CSATSTGLNTEAFF
DNA: TGCAGCGCTACTTCGACAGGGCTGAACACTGAAGCTTTCTTT

length: 15
D: TRBD1
J: TRBJ2-5
V: TRBV25-1
CDR3: CASSDAGQGVETQYF
DNA: TGTGCCAGCAGTGACGCGGGACAGGGCGTTGAGACCCAGTACTTC

length: 15
D: TRBD1
J: TRBJ2-7
V: TRBV5-1
CDR3: CASRSGTGDNYEQYF
DNA: TGCGCCAGCAGGTCAGGGACAGGAGATAACTACGAGCAGTACTTC

length: 15
D: .
J: TRBJ2-7
V: TRBV5-1
CDR3: CASSLVTGSSYEQYF
DNA: TGCGCCAGCAGCTTGGTTACAGGAAGCTCCTACGAGCAGTACTTC

length: 8
D: .
J: TRBJ2-5
V: TRBV18
CDR3: CASSPEYF
DNA: TGTGCCAGCTCACCCGAGTACTTC

length: 15
D: TRBD2
J: TRBJ2-1
V: TRBV28
CDR3: CASSLSGEGYNEQFF
DNA: TGTGCCAGCAGTTTAAGCGGGGAGGGTTACAATGAGCAGTTCTTC

length: 14
D: TRBD1
J: TRBJ1-5
V: TRBV7-2
CDR3: CASSLTGGGQPQHF
DNA: TGTGCCAGCAGCTTGACAGGGGGCGGGCAGCCCCAGCATTTT

length: 15
D: .
J: TRBJ1-1
V: TRBV30
CDR3: CAGGGSGARNTEAFF
DNA: TGTGCCGGGGGGGGGTCAGGGGCTCGCAACACTGAAGCTTTCTTT

length: 15
D: .
J: TRBJ1-5
V: TRBV6-1
CDR3: CASSPPGYSNQPQHF
DNA: TGTGCCAGCAGTCCCCCAGGATATAGCAATCAGCCCCAGCATTTT

length: 18
D: TRBD2
J: TRBJ2-3
V: TRBV5-4
CDR3: CASSLQLSAGGTSDTQYF
DNA: TGTGCCAGCAGCTTGCAACTCTCAGCGGGAGGGACCAGCGATACGCAGTATTTT

length: 15
D: TRBD2
J: TRBJ2-7
V: TRBV9
CDR3: CASSVGLAGVYEQYF
DNA: TGTGCCAGCAGCGTAGGACTAGCGGGGGTCTACGAGCAGTACTTC

length: 17
D: TRBD1
J: TRBJ2-1
V: TRBV4-3
CDR3: CASSQDSLGTARNEQFF
DNA: TGCGCCAGCAGCCAAGATTCCCTCGGGACAGCGCGGAATGAGCAGTTCTTC

length: 14
D: TRBD1
J: TRBJ1-4
V: TRBV6-5
CDR3: CASSYSRGREKLFF
DNA: TGTGCCAGCAGTTATTCCAGGGGGCGGGAAAAACTGTTTTTT